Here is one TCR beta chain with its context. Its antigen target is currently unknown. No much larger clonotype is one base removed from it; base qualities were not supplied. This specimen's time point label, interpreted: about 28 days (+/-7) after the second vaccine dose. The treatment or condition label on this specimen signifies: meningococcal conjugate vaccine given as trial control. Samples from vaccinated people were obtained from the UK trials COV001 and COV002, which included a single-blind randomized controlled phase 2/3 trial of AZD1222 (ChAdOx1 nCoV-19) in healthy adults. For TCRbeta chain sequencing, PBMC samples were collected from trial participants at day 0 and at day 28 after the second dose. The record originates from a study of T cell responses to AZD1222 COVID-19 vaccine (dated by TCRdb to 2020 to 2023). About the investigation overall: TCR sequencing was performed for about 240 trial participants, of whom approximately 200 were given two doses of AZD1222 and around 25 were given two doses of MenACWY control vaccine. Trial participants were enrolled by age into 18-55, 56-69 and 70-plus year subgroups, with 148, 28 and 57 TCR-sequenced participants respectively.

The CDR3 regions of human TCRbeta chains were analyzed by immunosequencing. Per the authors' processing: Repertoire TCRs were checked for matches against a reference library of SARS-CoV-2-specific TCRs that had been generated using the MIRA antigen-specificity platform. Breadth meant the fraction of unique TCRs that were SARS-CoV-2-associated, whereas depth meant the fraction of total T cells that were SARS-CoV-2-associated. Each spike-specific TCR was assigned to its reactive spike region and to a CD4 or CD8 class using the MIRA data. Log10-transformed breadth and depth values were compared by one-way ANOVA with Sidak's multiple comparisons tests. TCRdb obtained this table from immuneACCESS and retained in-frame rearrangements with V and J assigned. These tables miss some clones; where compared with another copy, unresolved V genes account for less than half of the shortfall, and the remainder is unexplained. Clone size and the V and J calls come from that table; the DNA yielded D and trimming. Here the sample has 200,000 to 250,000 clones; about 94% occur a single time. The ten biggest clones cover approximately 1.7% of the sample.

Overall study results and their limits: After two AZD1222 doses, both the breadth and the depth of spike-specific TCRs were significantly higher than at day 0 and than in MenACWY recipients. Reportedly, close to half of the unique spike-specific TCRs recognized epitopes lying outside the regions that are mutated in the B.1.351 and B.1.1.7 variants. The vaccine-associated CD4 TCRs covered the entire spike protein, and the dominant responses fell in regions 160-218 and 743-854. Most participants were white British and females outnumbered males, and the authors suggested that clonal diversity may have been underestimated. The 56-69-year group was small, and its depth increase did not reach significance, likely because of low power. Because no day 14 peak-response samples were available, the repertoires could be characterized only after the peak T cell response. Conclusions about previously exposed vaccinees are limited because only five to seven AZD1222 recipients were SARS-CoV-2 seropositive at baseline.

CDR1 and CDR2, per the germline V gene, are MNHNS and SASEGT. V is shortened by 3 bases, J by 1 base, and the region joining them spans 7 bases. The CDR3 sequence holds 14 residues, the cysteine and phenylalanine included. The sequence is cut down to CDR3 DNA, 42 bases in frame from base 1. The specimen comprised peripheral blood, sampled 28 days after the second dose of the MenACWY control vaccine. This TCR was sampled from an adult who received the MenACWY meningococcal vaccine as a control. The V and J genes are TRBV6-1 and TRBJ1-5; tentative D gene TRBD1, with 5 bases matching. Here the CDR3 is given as CASSDRVSNQPQHF. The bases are TGTGCCAGCAGTGACAGGGTGAGCAATCAGCCCCAGCATTTT.